The next 25 T cell receptor beta chains were all read from a single sample in a study of tumor and adjacent non-tumor tissue in lung cancer. Three rounds of nested PCR, following a modified ARM-PCR protocol, produced the TCRbeta library. TCRdb passed the multiplex PCR reads through MiXCR, listing each CDR3 protein once. This sample yields tens of thousands of distinct CDR3 sequences, of which around 71% are seen a single time; around 20% belongs to the top ten. This sample's RNA came from whole unsorted tissue. The sequencing input was lung tumor tissue. The source is a man aged 55-75 years with non-small cell lung cancer.

To note about this clonotype: A much larger clone lies a single base off, so this may be a read error. The gene calls are TRBV11-2 and TRBJ1-3, with no clear D. There are 16 residues in the CDR3. The germline CDR1 and CDR2 sequences are SGHAT and FQNNGV. Trimming cost V 2 bases and J 0 bases, with 11 bases left between them. CDR3 sequence reads: CASSLLEALSGNTIYF. Written as DNA, the CDR3 is TGTGCCAGCAGCTTACTAGAGGCCCTCTCTGGAAACACCATATATTTT.

The chain links TRBV11-2 to TRBJ2-3; D possibly corresponds to TRBD1 (6 bases). V gave up 5 bases and J gave up 5 bases, with 17 bases separating them. This CDR3 is 15 amino acids long. The germline gives CDR1 SGHAT, CDR2 FQNNGV. CDR3 protein: CASSLGQGGVDTQYF. DNA for the CDR3: TGTGCCAGCAGCCTGGGGCAAGGGGGTGTAGATACGCAGTATTTT.

This chain uses TRBV12-3 or TRBV12-4 with TRBJ1-2; 9 positions match TRBD1. V shed 1 base, J shed 7 bases, and the junction held 10 bases outside the gene matches. This CDR3 comprises 16 residues. In DNA form, the CDR3 reads TGTGCCAGCAGTTTAGGCCCCGGGACAGGGCAATGTGGCTACACCTTC. Translated, it gives CASSLGPGTGQCGYTF.

Details on this clonotype: Being one base from a much bigger clone, this may be a read error. V gene TRBV30 combines with J gene TRBJ1-5, with 7 bases identical to TRBD1. Germline values: CDR1 GTSNPN, CDR2 SVGIG (reference sequence). The CDR3 has 14 amino acids. The CDR3 is CAWSPQQGNQSQHF. The CDR3 nucleotides are TGTGCCTGGAGCCCTCAACAGGGGAATCAGTCCCAGCATTTT.

This clonotype was recorded at least ten times. The V and J genes are TRBV7-3 and TRBJ2-2; weak D call: TRBD1 (6 bases). The germline V gene has CDR1 SGHTA and CDR2 FQGTGA. Trimming removed 6 bases at V and 1 base at J, with 9 bases between. This CDR3 region has 14 residues. CDR3 loop: CASSPTGNTGELFF. The CDR3 DNA follows: TGTGCCAGCAGTCCGACAGGGAACACCGGGGAGCTGTTTTTT.

Concerning this clonotype: A junction boundary mismatches the germline segment, possibly from a read error. The rearrangement joins TRBV5-1 to TRBJ2-3, with TRBD1 matching over 8 bases. CDR3 length equals 16 residues. The germline V gene encodes CDR1 SGHRS and CDR2 YFSETQ. The CDR3 reads CASSLGDRGSADAQYF. The CDR3 DNA sequence: TGCGCCAGCAGCTTGGGAGACAGGGGTAGCGCAGATGCGCAGTATTTT.

The V call is TRBV11-1, the J call TRBJ2-3; a possible D gene is TRBD2 (7 bases). V lost 5 bases and J lost 11, with 23 bases in between. Germline V gene lookup returns CDR1 SGHAT and CDR2 FQDESV (reference sequence). CDR3 length: 15 amino acids. CDR3 sequence (DNA): TGTGCCAGCAGCAGGGGGGCGGGAGTCACAGGTATGCAGTATTTT. It encodes CASSRGAGVTGMQYF.

To note about this clonotype: The junction shows a germline mismatch at one end, possibly a read error. The chain employs TRBV14 and TRBJ1-1; no definite D call. CDR1 and CDR2 (germline): SGHDN, FVKESK. The CDR3 runs 13 residues. In DNA form, the CDR3 reads TGTGCCAGCAGCCAAGCCCTCAACACTGAAGCTTCCTTT. Translating gives CASSQALNTEASF.

This chain links TRBV5-5 with TRBJ2-1; TRBD2 might be the D (6 bases). Trimming cost V 5 bases and J 6 bases, with 21 bases left between them. CDR1 and CDR2 from the germline V gene are SGHKS and YYEKEE (reference sequence). This CDR3 comprises 16 residues. CDR3 sequence: CASSPLTGASPNEQFF. The CDR3 DNA reads as TGTGCCAGCAGTCCGCTAACGGGAGCGTCCCCCAATGAGCAGTTCTTC.

As for this clonotype: The junction does not match germline at one end; this may be a read error. The chain uses TRBV28 and TRBJ2-7, with D maybe TRBD1 (5 bases). CDR3 size: 12 residues. The germline V gene encodes CDR1 MDHEN and CDR2 SYDVKM. The CDR3 here is CASSTAGREHYF. CDR3 nucleotide sequence: TGTGCCAGCAGCACTGCAGGGCGCGAGCACTACTTC.

This clonotype was seen ten or more times. This may be a read error: a much more frequent sequence differs by one nucleotide. This chain links TRBV5-1 with TRBJ2-5; tentatively, D is TRBD2 (6 bases). Per germline, CDR1 SGHRS and CDR2 YFSETQ. This CDR3 has 15 amino acids. V lost 4 bases to trimming and J lost 2 bases, with 15 bases between them. The CDR3 protein is CASSPSAAGQETQYF. In DNA form, the CDR3 reads TGCGCCAGCAGCCCATCTGCTGCGGGGCAAGAGACCCAGTACTTC.

To note about this clonotype: Germline and junction disagree at one end, which may indicate a read error. This chain uses TRBV7-9 with TRBJ2-1; no firm D call. In germline, CDR1 is SEHNR, CDR2 FQNEAQ (reference sequence). The CDR3 has 15 residues. The CDR3 nucleotides read TGTGCCAGCAGCTTAGTGTGTGGCGGCGACAATGAGCAGCTCTTC. Translated: CASSLVCGGDNEQLF. Full variable domain (outside the CDR3, taken from reference TRBV7-9 and TRBJ2-1): DTGVSQNPRHKITKRGQNVTFRCDPISEHNRLYWYRQTLGQGPEFLTYFQNEAQLEKSRLLSDRFSAERPKGSFSTLEIQRTEQGDSAMYLCASSLVCGGDNEQLFGPGTRLTVL.

This clonotype was seen repeatedly, ten times or more. The J gene is TRBJ1-2, the V gene TRBV10-3, with 8 positions matching TRBD1. Trimming at V came to 2 bases and at J to 4 bases, leaving 0 bases not matched to a gene. CDR1 is ENHRY, CDR2 SYGVKD, per germline. The CDR3 loop spans 13 amino acids. CDR3 in amino acids: CAISEDRGYGYTF. CDR3 bases: TGTGCCATCAGTGAGGACAGGGGCTATGGCTACACCTTC.

As to this clonotype: One end of the junction is discordant with germline, which a read error may explain. This chain joins TRBV6-2 or TRBV6-3 and TRBJ2-1; D possibly uses TRBD1 or TRBD2 (6 bases each). The CDR3 extends over 16 amino acids. The germline gives CDR1 MNHEY, CDR2 SVGEGT. The DNA for the CDR3 is TGTGCCAGCAGCACCCCAATAAAACCGGGGGACAATGAACAGTTCTTC. It translates to CASSTPIKPGDNEQFF.

As to this clonotype: Mismatch with germline at one junction end may stem from a read error. This sequence joins TRBV11-3 and TRBJ2-1; TRBD1 agrees at 9 bases. The CDR3 runs to 15 residues. Per the germline V gene, CDR1 is SGHNT and CDR2 is YENEEA. The chain's CDR3 is CDCSPRGDRANEQLF. The CDR3 DNA reads as TGTGACTGCAGCCCGCGAGGGGACAGGGCCAATGAGCAGCTCTTC. The entire variable domain, with the rest obtained from reference TRBV11-3 and TRBJ2-1, is as follows: EAGVVQSPRYKIIEKKQPVAFWCNPISGHNTLYWYLQNLGQGPELLIRYENEEAVDDSQLPKDRFSAERLKGVDSTLKIQPAELGDSAVYLCDCSPRGDRANEQLFGPGTRLTVL.

The J gene is TRBJ1-1, the V gene TRBV6-1, with 8 positions matching TRBD1. Looked up from germline, CDR1 is MNHNS and CDR2 is SASEGT. The length of the CDR3 is 14 residues. For the CDR3, the DNA is TGTACAAGCAGCCTGACAGGGGAGGTCACTGAAGCTTTCTTT. It is translated as CTSSLTGEVTEAFF.

As for this clonotype: Sequence at one end of the junction differs from germline and may be a read error. The gene calls are TRBV5-6 and TRBJ2-2; maybe TRBD1 (7 bases). CDR3 size: 16 residues. CDR1 and CDR2 from the germline V gene are SGHDT and YYEEEE. CDR3: CASSEGDRDYGGDLFF. CDR3 in DNA: TGTGCCAGCAGCGAGGGAGACAGGGATTATGGCGGGGATCTGTTTTTT.

Notes on this clonotype: A much larger clone differs from this one at a single base, so this may be a read error. The conserved phenylalanine or tryptophan normally closing the CDR3 is absent here, so this likely arose from a read error. The chain joins TRBV7-9 to TRBJ2-5; tentative D call: TRBD1 (5 bases). The V gene's germline CDR1 is SEHNR and CDR2 FQNEAQ (reference sequence). With 5 bases removed from V and 3 bases from J, the gap between germline ends came to 16 bases. CDR3 length: 15 amino acids. The CDR3 here is CASSPTLGREETQYL. The CDR3 DNA follows: TGTGCCAGCAGCCCCACGTTGGGCAGGGAAGAGACCCAGTACCTC.

For this clonotype: The CDR3 end shows no conserved phenylalanine or tryptophan, and so a read error is likely. The chain recombines TRBV12-3 or TRBV12-4 with TRBJ1-2; 8 bases fit TRBD1. The CDR3 is 14 residues long. The CDR3 here is CVSSLRDRGDGYTL. For the CDR3, the DNA is TGTGTCAGCAGTTTGCGAGACAGGGGCGATGGCTACACCTTA.

As to this clonotype: Mismatch with germline at one junction end may stem from a read error. The chain has TRBV29-1 and TRBJ1-2, with D possibly TRBD1 on 5 matching bases. Germline V lookup: CDR1 SQVTM, CDR2 ANQGSEA. The CDR3 length is 14 residues. The CDR3: CIARRAGLDYCYTF. As DNA, the CDR3 is TGCATCGCCCGGAGGGCAGGGTTAGACTATTGCTACACCTTC.

This clonotype has ten or more counts. This sequence joins TRBV10-3 and TRBJ2-2; D uncertain. With 7 bases removed from V and 0 bases from J, the gap between germline ends came to 12 bases. The CDR3 loop spans 15 amino acids. CDR1 is ENHRY, CDR2 SYGVKD, per germline. CDR3 in amino acids: CAITETPANTGELFF. The CDR3 nucleotides are TGTGCCATCACCGAGACACCTGCGAACACCGGGGAGCTGTTTTTT.

This clonotype was recorded once. One end of the junction does not line up with germline, which may come from a read error. The chain carries TRBV5-1 and TRBJ2-5; the match to TRBD1 covers 7 bases. Germline values: CDR1 SGHRS, CDR2 YFSETQ. The CDR3 has 13 residues. The CDR3 nucleotides read TGCCCCAGCACACTTACAGGGGAAGGGACCCAGTACTTC. It codes for CPSTLTGEGTQYF.

In the case of this clonotype: One end of the junction varies from germline; a read error may be responsible. This rearrangement joins TRBV6-1 to TRBJ1-5; no clear D. The CDR3 sequence is 13 residues long. Germline V gene lookup returns CDR1 MNHNS and CDR2 SASEGT. CDR3 loop: CANTSSLNRPQHF. DNA of the CDR3: TGTGCCAACACTTCGAGCCTTAATCGGCCCCAGCATTTT.

The V call is TRBV13, the J call TRBJ2-2; D may be TRBD2 (6 bases). The CDR3 length is 15 residues. Per the germline V gene, CDR1 is PRHDT and CDR2 is FYEKMQ (reference sequence). CDR3 residues: CTSSLDRGMVGELFF. The CDR3 nucleotides read TGTACGAGCAGCTTAGATCGGGGGATGGTCGGGGAGCTGTTTTTT.

This clonotype was detected many times. The J gene is TRBJ1-2, the V gene TRBV6-1; D unresolved. CDR3 size: 15 residues. In germline, CDR1 is MNHNS, CDR2 SASEGT. The V end lost 2 bases, the J end lost 7 bases, and 17 bases lay between the germline ends. For the CDR3, the DNA is TGTGCCAGCAGTGAATTGGAGGGAGGGTATATTGGCTACACCTTC. It is translated as CASSELEGGYIGYTF.